Sequencing of this T cell receptor beta chain was carried out in a study of T cell repertoires in cytomegalovirus infection. As for the study in general: The public TCR beta signatures pointed to both CMV infection and matching HLA type.

Study outcomes and limitations: HLA-C-restricted TCR beta clonotypes specific for CMV led the ex vivo response.

V gave up 6 bases and J gave up 8 bases, with 11 bases separating them. Germline-derived CDR1 and CDR2 are SEHNR and FQNEAQ (reference sequence). The CDR3 consists of 12 residues. Each CDR3 protein is one row after TCRdb ran MiXCR on the reads. The table shows some 100,000 distinct CDR3 sequences, with less than 25% occurring only once. With regard to this clonotype: Its antigen is still unknown.

The TCR originated in a human donor in good health (CMV status not recorded). Some clones in this sample may be carry-over from other donors' samples. The V gene is TRBV7-9, the J gene TRBJ2-1; the D is unclear. The sequenced sample consisted of CD8+ T cells from PBMCs. CDR3: CASRDLSDEQFF. In DNA form, the CDR3 reads TGTGCCAGCAGGGATCTGAGCGATGAGCAGTTCTTC.